The subject of this entry is one T cell receptor beta chain. No cognate antigen has been identified for it. Base qualities are not recorded, but no much larger clone differs from it by a single base. The donors were healthy, HIV-negative adults who had no recently reported acute infections or vaccinations. All donors were Caucasian adults living in Nashville, Tennessee, USA. CD4+ T cells were enriched through magnetic negative selection, after which naive cells were positively selected on CD45RA and the remaining negative fraction served as the memory subset. After blood collection by leukapheresis, PBMCs were isolated using Ficoll-Histopaque density gradient centrifugation and then cryopreserved in the vapor phase of liquid nitrogen. Purity and quantity of every magnetically sorted T cell population were checked by analytical flow cytometry. From each sorted fraction, genomic DNA was isolated and quantified by UV absorbance on a Nanodrop 2000c.

The data belong to a study of shared clonotypes between healthy human individuals (dated by TCRdb to about 2020). Looking at the study overall: The cohort included three men and a couple of women between 18 and 49 years of age. For each donor, three plates each were used for CD4 naive and CD4 memory, two plates were used for CD8 naive, and one plate was used for CD8 memory. To estimate repertoire size and how much clonotype sharing occurs between individuals, the study deeply sequenced the blood TCR repertoires of several healthy adults. Different laboratories and diverse techniques were used to prepare libraries and sequence TCR repertoires, to increase sequencing depth and limit assay-specific biases. Leukapheresis yielded between about 0.9 and 8.9 billion PBMCs per donor.

Points the paper makes about the study in general: Incomplete sequencing was indicated by rarefaction of sorted-subset datasets, despite the large sequencing depth. Sampling was restricted to blood, and TCR repertoires in tissue are likely to differ from TCR repertoires in blood. Larger estimated clonotype richness was generally found for naive subsets than for memory subsets. Compared with non-shared clonotypes, the clonotypes found in all four sorted-subset donors had higher generation probabilities. About 4.5% of naive CD4, 3.5% of naive CD8, about 2.1% of memory CD4, and less than 0.45% of memory CD8 clonotypes were shared across a few donors. Because the study included only a small number of donors, the genetic and exposure-history diversity represented was limited. Pairwise subsampling led to the expectation that sequencing depth would affect the degree of clonotype sharing among donors.

CDR1 and CDR2, looked up from the germline V gene (reference sequence), are SEHNR and FQNEAQ. Clipping removes 5 bases from V and 3 bases from J, with 4 as the unmatched junction base count. Taken from cysteine to phenylalanine, the CDR3 has 14 residues. Solely the CDR3 DNA is kept, with 42 bases framed from the first base. Using the deep immunoSEQ assay, multiplex PCR amplified TCR CDR3 regions from genomic DNA. Genomic DNA extracted from each cell subset was distributed evenly over all wells of several immunoSEQ 96-well plates, and each plate served as one replicate. Each replicate PCR for sorted subsets received roughly 0.2 ug genomic DNA, equal to 28,000 or so T cell genomes. Purified libraries were quantified with a Qubit 3.0 fluorometer, sized on a Bioanalyzer 2100, and re-quantified with the KAPA Library Quantification kit. Each immunoSEQ 96-well plate was sequenced on its own single-read 150-cycle Illumina NextSeq 550 flow cell. From the authors' description of their analysis: Because the immunoSEQ output held only junctional sequences and lacked quality scores, the filtering could not match the filtering applied to full-length reads. To assign V/J genes and CDR3, sequences were annotated using PyIR, a Python wrapper for IgBLAST v1.9, with IMGT germline references. Reads were removed for weak V/J assignments (E-value above 1e-6), missing CDR3, stop codons, out-of-frame junctions, or ambiguous translated residues. V3J clonotypes were defined by identical inferred V gene, J gene, and CDR3 amino acid sequence. Percentage overlap between repertoires was computed as shared unique clonotypes divided by the size of the smaller repertoire. Repertoire richness was assessed with RTK rarefaction, the Chao1 estimator, and Recon v2.1 estimates of unobserved clonotypes. OLGA was used to compute generation probabilities for all TCRbeta clonotypes that the gDNA method yielded from a handful of donors. In TCRdb, the immuneACCESS table is reduced to in-frame sequences with V and J assigned. These tables do not hold every clone; where another copy was compared, an unresolved V gene accounts for under half, and the others remain unexplained. That table supplies the V and J calls and clone size; D and trimming were determined from the DNA. Present in this sample are fewer than 2.5 million clones, over 85% of which were seen just once. More than 0.35% of the sample is taken by the ten largest.

The sequence was obtained from a man younger than 35 in good health. Some clones in this sample may be carry-over from other donors' samples. The receptor chain draws on TRBV7-9 and TRBJ2-3; 8 middle bases align to TRBD2. The sample comprised naive CD4+ T cells from PBMCs. In light of the paper, this sample's cell subset or site label describes: CD45RA+ positively selected. The CDR3 sequence is CASSTTSETDTQYF. The sequence in DNA is TGTGCCAGCAGCACGACTAGCGAGACAGATACGCAGTATTTT.